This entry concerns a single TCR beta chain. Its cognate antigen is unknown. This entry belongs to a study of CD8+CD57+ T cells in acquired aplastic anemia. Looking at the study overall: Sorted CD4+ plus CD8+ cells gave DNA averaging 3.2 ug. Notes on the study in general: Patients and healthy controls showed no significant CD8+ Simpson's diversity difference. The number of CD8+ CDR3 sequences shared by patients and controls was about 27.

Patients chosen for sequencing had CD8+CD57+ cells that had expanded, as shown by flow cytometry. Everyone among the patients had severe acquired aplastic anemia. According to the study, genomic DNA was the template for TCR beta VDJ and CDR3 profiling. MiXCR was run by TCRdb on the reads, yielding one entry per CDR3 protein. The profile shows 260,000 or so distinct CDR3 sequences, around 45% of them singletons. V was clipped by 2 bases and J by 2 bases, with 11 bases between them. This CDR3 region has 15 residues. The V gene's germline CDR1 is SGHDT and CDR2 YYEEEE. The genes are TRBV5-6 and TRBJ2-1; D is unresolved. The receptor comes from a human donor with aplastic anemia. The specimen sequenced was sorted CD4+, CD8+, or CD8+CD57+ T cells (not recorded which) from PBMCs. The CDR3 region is CASSFVGPTYNEQFF. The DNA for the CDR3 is TGTGCCAGCAGCTTTGTAGGGCCCACCTACAATGAGCAGTTCTTC.